Below are 22 T cell receptor beta chains sequenced from a single sample in a study of CD8 T cells in ankylosing spondylitis (dated 2017 in TCRdb). The library was produced with 5' RACE. The sequencing machine was an Illumina HiSeq 2500. The public reads were run again by TCRdb, first through fastp at Q25 and then through MiXCR, and only productive beta chains were kept. Entries are consolidated by CDR3 protein sequence, retaining the most common genes and DNA. A total of about 130,000 distinct CDR3 sequences appear in this sample, about an eighth of them only once. 4.1% of the sample is held by the ten biggest clonotypes. The sequenced sample consisted of blood, either unsorted or a sorted T cell fraction (not recorded which). Every receptor here comes from a female donor with ankylosing spondylitis or in good health (not recorded which).

This clonotype appeared many times. This sequence joins TRBV19 and TRBJ1-4; no clear D. Trimming took off 5 bases at V and 1 base at J, with 5 bases between the two ends. The CDR3 covers 13 residues. The V gene's germline CDR1 is LNHDA and CDR2 SQIVND (reference sequence). Written as DNA, the CDR3 is TGTGCCAGTAGTCGGGGAACTAATGAAAAACTGTTTTTT. Translating gives CASSRGTNEKLFF.

This clonotype came up many times. The chain has TRBV7-9 and TRBJ2-5; the D gene is possibly TRBD2 (5 bases). This CDR3 comprises 15 residues. CDR1 and CDR2 from the germline V gene are SEHNR and FQNEAQ (reference sequence). V lost 1 base, J lost 0 bases, and 9 bases lay in between. This CDR3 reads CASSLGERYQETQYF. In DNA, the CDR3 is TGTGCCAGCAGCTTAGGGGAGCGGTACCAAGAGACCCAGTACTTC. The full variable domain, in which reference TRBV7-9 and TRBJ2-5 provide the parts outside the CDR3, is DTGVSQNPRHKITKRGQNVTFRCDPISEHNRLYWYRQTLGQGPEFLTYFQNEAQLEKSRLLSDRFSAERPKGSFSTLEIQRTEQGDSAMYLCASSLGERYQETQYFGPGTRLLVL.

This clonotype was seen repeatedly, ten times or more. The junction departs from the called germline gene at one end, perhaps through a read error. V is TRBV12-3 or TRBV12-4 and J is TRBJ1-2, with 8 bases matching TRBD1. This CDR3 region has 13 residues. Written as DNA, the CDR3 is TGTGCCAGCAGGATGTCCGGGACAGGCTTTTTTCCCTTC. This translates into CASRMSGTGFFPF.

This clonotype was counted at least ten times. V usage is TRBV4-1 and J usage is TRBJ1-2; 10 positions match TRBD1. The CDR3 contains 14 residues. CDR1 is MGHRA and CDR2 is YSYEKL in the germline V gene. The V segment lost 2 bases and the J segment 6 bases; nucleotides outside the gene matches: 3. For the CDR3, the DNA is TGCGCCAGCAGCCAACGGACAGGGGGGGATGGCTACACCTTC. Protein: CASSQRTGGDGYTF.

This clonotype was observed at least ten times. The chain employs TRBV28 and TRBJ2-3; 8 nucleotides align to TRBD1. CDR3 length equals 14 residues. Germline CDR1 is MDHEN and CDR2 is SYDVKM. With 6 bases clipped from V and 5 bases from J, the junction kept 7 bases outside the gene matches. The CDR3 here is CASRLQGARDTQYF. CDR3 DNA: TGTGCCAGCAGACTTCAGGGGGCGCGAGATACGCAGTATTTT.

This clonotype was recorded at least ten times. The J gene is TRBJ2-1, the V gene TRBV19; 10 bases line up with TRBD2. Germline CDR1 and CDR2: LNHDA and SQIVND (reference sequence). The CDR3 contains 16 residues. With 6 bases clipped from V and 8 bases from J, the junction kept 13 bases outside the gene matches. The CDR3 region has the DNA TGTGCCAGTAGCAATGCTAGCGGGAGAAAGGGCTATGAGCAGTTCTTC. Protein: CASSNASGRKGYEQFF.

This chain uses TRBV28 with TRBJ1-1; TRBD1 matches 7 bases. This CDR3 spans 12 amino acids. Germline V gene lookup returns CDR1 MDHEN and CDR2 SYDVKM. Losses at the gene ends were 10 bases for V and 4 bases for J; bases not matched to a gene: 6. CDR3 in DNA: TGTGCCACCAAACAGGGGCCCACTGAAGCTTTCTTT. Translated: CATKQGPTEAFF.

The table lists this clonotype with many counts. J is TRBJ1-2 and V is TRBV29-1; D not resolved. V lost 6 bases, J lost 4 bases, and 12 bases lay in between. Germline V lookup: CDR1 SQVTM, CDR2 ANQGSEA. This CDR3 comprises 12 residues. The CDR3 loop reads CSVWVSTYGYTF. In DNA, the CDR3 is TGCAGCGTCTGGGTATCTACCTATGGCTACACCTTC.

The table lists this clonotype with a few counts. The germline gene is not matched at one end of the junction; a read error may be the cause. The chain has TRBV27 and TRBJ1-1; 9 positions agree with TRBD1. Germline CDR1 and CDR2: MNHEY and SMNVEV (reference sequence). CDR3 size: 17 residues. CDR3: CTSSLLRDRVMNTEAFF. The CDR3 bases are TGCACCAGCAGTTTACTGAGGGACAGGGTTATGAACACTGAAGCTTTCTTT.

This clonotype has a count of ten or more. The chain employs TRBV29-1 and TRBJ2-7; the D gene is possibly TRBD2 (6 bases). The germline V gene has CDR1 SQVTM and CDR2 ANQGSEA. The CDR3 covers 13 residues. V was trimmed by 4 bases and J by 0 bases, leaving 10 bases between them. CDR3 sequence: CSVGDLISYEQYF. The CDR3 nucleotides are TGCAGCGTTGGGGACTTGATCTCCTACGAGCAGTACTTC.

This clonotype has ten or more counts. The chain employs TRBV12-3 or TRBV12-4 and TRBJ1-3; TRBD1 might be the D (6 bases). Deletions cut 7 bases from V and 0 bases from J, with 13 bases between. There are 15 residues in the CDR3. This CDR3 reads CASNVQGFSGNTIYF. Here the CDR3 DNA reads TGTGCCAGCAACGTACAGGGTTTCTCTGGAAACACCATATATTTT.

This clonotype was picked up many times. This chain's CDR3 is CASNLGLAGFNEQFF. In nucleotides, the CDR3 is TGTGCCAGCAACCTCGGACTAGCGGGTTTCAATGAGCAGTTCTTC. The chain links TRBV12-3 or TRBV12-4 to TRBJ2-1, with 11 bases lining up with TRBD2. V shed 7 bases and J 6 bases; nucleotides not matched to a gene: 8. The CDR3 spans 15 residues.

This clonotype was seen ten or more times. This sequence joins TRBV4-2 and TRBJ2-3; 10 nucleotides agree with TRBD2. The V segment lost 2 bases and the J segment 4 bases; nucleotides outside the gene matches: 3. The CDR3 is made up of 15 amino acids. Germline V gene lookup returns CDR1 LGHNA and CDR2 YNFKEQ. The CDR3 loop reads CASSQTSGEPDTQYF. The CDR3 coding sequence is TGTGCCAGCAGCCAAACTAGCGGGGAACCAGATACGCAGTATTTT.

This clonotype was recorded many times. V usage is TRBV10-2 and J usage is TRBJ2-3; D gene uncertain. The germline gives CDR1 WSHSY, CDR2 SAAADI. The V end lost 0 bases, the J end lost 7 bases, and 11 bases lay between the germline ends. This CDR3 region has 14 residues. This CDR3 reads CASSESEYTNTQYF. The DNA of the CDR3 is TGCGCCAGCAGTGAGTCGGAGTACACTAATACGCAGTATTTT.

This clonotype has ten or more counts. V usage is TRBV5-1 and J usage is TRBJ2-2; 8 bases match TRBD1. V dropped 6 bases and J dropped 1; count of bases not matched to a gene: 2. CDR1 SGHRS and CDR2 YFSETQ come from the germline V gene. CDR3 length equals 14 residues. Written as DNA, the CDR3 is TGCGCCAGCACCGGGACAGGGAACACCGGGGAGCTGTTTTTT. Translation gives CASTGTGNTGELFF.

The J gene is TRBJ2-5, the V gene TRBV5-1; D gene ambiguous. CDR1 and CDR2 (germline): SGHRS, YFSETQ. CDR3 size: 14 residues. The ends were cut back, 2 bases at V and 5 bases at J, with 13 bases in the middle. The CDR3 loop reads CASSLRPMRETQYF. In nucleotides, the CDR3 is TGCGCCAGCAGCTTACGACCTATGAGGGAGACCCAGTACTTC.

Ten or more counts support this clonotype. The gene calls are TRBV7-8 and TRBJ1-5, with 7 bases identical to TRBD1. J gave up 0 bases and V 4 bases, and 6 bases lay outside the gene matches. The CDR3 has 16 residues. CDR1 SGHVS and CDR2 FQNEAQ come from the germline V gene. The CDR3 coding sequence is TGTGCCAGCAGCTCGAGGGGGACAGATAGCAATCAGCCCCAGCATTTT. It yields the protein CASSSRGTDSNQPQHF.

This clonotype came up many times. CDR3 bases: TGTGCCAGCAGCTTGATCCCGGTATGGCGGGAGACCCAGTACTTC. Amino acid sequence: CASSLIPVWRETQYF. The chain combines TRBV5-5 with TRBJ2-5; D is undetermined. The germline gives CDR1 SGHKS, CDR2 YYEKEE (reference sequence). V shed 1 base and J shed 5 bases, with 15 bases lying between them. The CDR3 is 15 amino acids.

A note on this clonotype: Since a much larger clone is just one base distant, this may be a read error. V is TRBV7-8 and J is TRBJ2-5; 12 bases align to TRBD2. This CDR3 comprises 17 residues. Germline V CDR1 and CDR2: SGHVS, FQNEAQ. The J segment lost 1 base and the V segment lost 5 bases, leaving 8 bases of the junction unmatched. The CDR3 reads CASSVRLAGATQETQYF. The DNA for the CDR3 is TGTGCCAGCAGCGTACGACTAGCGGGGGCGACCCAAGAGACCCAGTACTTC.

This clonotype was detected ten times or more. The chain combines TRBV28 with TRBJ2-3, with TRBD2 matching 11 bases. This CDR3 comprises 18 residues. The ends lost 2 bases at V and 10 bases at J; junction bases unmatched: 17. Germline CDR1 and CDR2: MDHEN and SYDVKM. The CDR3 DNA reads as TGTGCCAGCAGTTTACCCTCCCCTGGTGGTCTAGCGGGAGGTCCGCAGTATTTT. Its protein product is CASSLPSPGGLAGGPQYF.

The chain has TRBV10-3 and TRBJ2-2; 8 bases are shared with TRBD1. CDR1 is ENHRY, CDR2 SYGVKD, per germline. The CDR3 has 15 residues. The J segment lost 3 bases and the V segment lost 4 bases, leaving 4 bases of the junction unmatched. The CDR3 nucleotides are TGTGCCATCAGTGGCAGGGGGCACGACACCGGGGAGCTGTTTTTT. This translates into CAISGRGHDTGELFF.

This clonotype has a handful of counts. The rearrangement uses TRBV18 and TRBJ2-3, with 9 bases identical to TRBD2. The CDR3 is 15 residues long. V gave up 4 bases and J gave up 0 bases; unmatched junction bases: 2. In germline, CDR1 is KGHSH, CDR2 LQKENI. This chain's CDR3 is CASSRLAASTDTQYF. The CDR3, as DNA: TGTGCCAGCTCACGACTAGCGGCTAGCACAGATACGCAGTATTTT.